This TCR beta chain was sequenced for a study of cytomegalovirus exposure and HLA in healthy donors. The wider study: The study's early data release held about 85 million unique TCRs from HLA-typed donors.

Vbeta (60) and Jbeta (13) primers were used in the PCR. Only in-frame clones appear in the TCRdb table, and some are missing; sequencing was by immunoSEQ multiplex PCR. The table has approximately 200,000 clones, 84% seen once. The CDR3 consists of 15 residues. CDR1 is GTSNPN, CDR2 SVGIG, per germline (reference sequence). V trimming: 1 base; J trimming: 4 bases; junction bases outside the gene matches: 5. Sequenced: PBMCs. This sequence was found in a boy between 10 and 17 years old in good health and CMV-seronegative. The rearrangement uses TRBV30 and TRBJ1-5; 9 nucleotides align to TRBD1. CDR3 protein: CAWSAPGTGNQPQHF. Here the CDR3 DNA reads TGTGCCTGGAGTGCCCCCGGGACAGGGAATCAGCCCCAGCATTTT.